The T cell receptor beta chain under discussion was sequenced for a study of blood T cells in healthy people across ages. The second PCR ran roughly 7 to 12 cycles with a sample-barcoded 5' primer and J-beta primers. TCRdb reprocessed the 5' RACE reads with MiXCR, giving one entry per CDR3 protein. The sample has 1.5 million to 2 million distinct CDR3 sequences; around half are singletons. The CDR3 has 8 amino acids. This rearrangement joins TRBV12-1 to TRBJ2-4. The J call may be faulty, since TRBJ2-5 better matches the DNA end. TRBV12-1 is listed as a pseudogene. The sequence was obtained from a woman aged 40 to 55 in good health. Sequencing input: blood. DNA of the CDR3: TGTGGGAGAGAGACCCAGTACTTC. It yields the protein CGRETQYF.